Following are 24 T cell receptor beta chains from one sample sequenced in a study of shared clonotypes between healthy human individuals. Assay used: immunoSEQ multiplex PCR; TCRdb lists only in-frame clones, some missing. Here the sample spans 1 million to 1.2 million clones, 60% to 85% being singletons. Specimen: memory CD4+ T cells from PBMCs. Documented subset: CD45RA-negative fraction. The receptors were gathered from a man aged 18 to 30 in good health. Some clones in this sample may be carry-over from other donors' samples.

The chain is built from TRBV28 and TRBJ2-7; 16 bases map to TRBD2. Germline trimming cut 5 bases from V and 3 bases from J; bases unmatched to any gene: 13. CDR1 is MDHEN and CDR2 is SYDVKM in the germline V gene. The CDR3 length is 19 residues. Written as DNA, the CDR3 is TGTGCCAGCAGTACTCCCCCGGGACTAGCGGGAGGGGTAAACTACGAGCAGTACTTC. Translating gives CASSTPPGLAGGVNYEQYF.

The chain uses TRBV28 and TRBJ2-2; D remains unclear. Trimming left V 6 bases short and J 8 bases short, with 10 bases between. In germline, CDR1 is MDHEN, CDR2 SYDVKM. This CDR3 region has 12 residues. The DNA of the CDR3 is TGTGCCAGCAGCTCGGCAGGTGGGGAGCTGTTTTTT. Amino acid sequence: CASSSAGGELFF.

In DNA, the CDR3 is TGCGCCAGCAGCGTTAGCGGGATAAGCACCGGGGAGCTGTTTTTT. Its protein product is CASSVSGISTGELFF. J is TRBJ2-2 and V is TRBV5-1; TRBD2 agrees at 8 bases. CDR3 length: 15 amino acids. Per the germline V gene, CDR1 is SGHRS and CDR2 is YFSETQ. V lost 4 bases and J lost 4; bases outside the gene matches: 6.

V and J are TRBV27 and TRBJ2-7; D perhaps matches TRBD1 (5 bases). The CDR3 is 15 residues long. With 6 bases removed from V and 0 bases from J, the gap between germline ends came to 15 bases. CDR1 is MNHEY, CDR2 SMNVEV, per germline (reference sequence). The CDR3 is CASSTDRLSSYEQYF. The CDR3 DNA sequence: TGTGCCAGCAGCACCGACAGACTCAGCTCCTACGAGCAGTACTTC.

This clone turned up a few times. The chain is built from TRBV5-1 and TRBJ2-5; 9 nucleotides agree with TRBD1. The V gene end was trimmed by 1 base and the J gene end by 4 bases; junction bases not matched to a gene: 5. The CDR3 covers 15 residues. Germline-derived CDR1 and CDR2 are SGHRS and YFSETQ. The CDR3 coding sequence is TGCGCCAGCAGCTTGACACAGGGGGCTCGAGAGACCCAGTACTTC. Translated, it gives CASSLTQGARETQYF.

The chain employs TRBV4-1 and TRBJ2-1; 14 bases match TRBD2. This CDR3 is built from 19 residues. Germline trimming cut 4 bases from V and 5 bases from J; bases unmatched to any gene: 13. Germline V gives CDR1 MGHRA, CDR2 YSYEKL. The CDR3 sequence is CASSPGLAGAPPTNNEQFF. For the CDR3, the DNA is TGCGCCAGCAGCCCGGGACTAGCGGGGGCACCCCCTACTAACAATGAGCAGTTCTTC.

This chain uses TRBV11-2 with TRBJ2-2; 11 nucleotides align to TRBD2. J lost 2 bases, V lost 1 base, and 6 bases had no gene match. The length of the CDR3 is 18 residues. From germline, CDR1 is SGHAT and CDR2 FQNNGV. The CDR3 loop is CASSLGLAGGLNTGELFF. The CDR3 region has the DNA TGTGCCAGCAGCTTAGGGTTAGCGGGAGGGCTCAACACCGGGGAGCTGTTTTTT.

This clone was counted only a few times. The genes are TRBV18 and TRBJ1-2; 8 bases map to TRBD1. The CDR3 is 15 amino acids. CDR1 KGHSH and CDR2 LQKENI come from the germline V gene. The junction had 6 bases not matched to a gene; V was cut back by 4 bases and J by 2 bases. CDR3 coding DNA: TGTGCCAGCTCACAGGGACAGGAGGGGAACTATGGCTACACCTTC. Its translation: CASSQGQEGNYGYTF.

This clone was seen only a few times. The V call is TRBV7-2, the J call TRBJ1-5; a weak D match, TRBD1 (5 bases). This CDR3 spans 14 amino acids. Germline-derived CDR1 and CDR2 are SGHTA and FQGNSA. V was clipped by 2 bases and J by 9 bases, with 14 bases between them. DNA of the CDR3: TGTGCCAGCAGCTTACAGGGATTAGGGTTGCCCCAGCATTTT. Translating gives CASSLQGLGLPQHF.

This clone was detected a few times. This sequence joins TRBV20-1 and TRBJ1-1; D gene uncertain. The V and J ends lost 6 bases and 5 bases respectively, with 10 bases between them. In germline, CDR1 is DFQATT, CDR2 SNEGSKA (reference sequence). This CDR3 has 11 amino acids. CDR3 loop: CSALTVTEAFF. The CDR3 DNA reads TGCAGTGCCCTCACCGTTACTGAAGCTTTCTTT.

This chain uses TRBV11-2 with TRBJ1-4; a weak D match, TRBD1 (5 bases). V shed 1 base and J shed 13 bases, with 7 bases lying between them. The germline V gene has CDR1 SGHAT and CDR2 FQNNGV. The CDR3 consists of 11 residues. CDR3 coding DNA: TGTGCCAGCAGCTTAGGGGGGAGACTGTTTTTT. Protein: CASSLGGRLFF.

The chain joins TRBV5-1 to TRBJ2-1, with 10 bases matching TRBD1. In germline, CDR1 is SGHRS, CDR2 YFSETQ. V lost 7 bases and J lost 7; bases outside the gene matches: 8. The CDR3 covers 14 residues. CDR3 in DNA: TGCGCCAGCGGACCGACAGGGGGCTCGAATGAGCAGTTCTTC. Amino acids: CASGPTGGSNEQFF.

The rearrangement links TRBV7-3 to TRBJ1-5; tentatively, D is TRBD1 (6 bases). Germline-derived CDR1 and CDR2 are SGHTA and FQGTGA. The CDR3 has 15 amino acids. V lost 1 base to trimming and J lost 6 bases, with 13 bases between them. CDR3 DNA sequence: TGTGCCAGCAGCTTAATGGGGGGCTCAGGTCAGCCCCAGCATTTT. Its translation is CASSLMGGSGQPQHF.

V is TRBV19 and J is TRBJ1-2; 10 positions agree with TRBD1. This CDR3 spans 16 amino acids. V gave up 6 bases and J gave up 4 bases; unmatched junction bases: 11. The germline gives CDR1 LNHDA, CDR2 SQIVND (reference sequence). The chain's CDR3 is CASSRPGTGEGYGYTF. CDR3 nucleotide sequence: TGTGCCAGTAGCCGGCCCGGGACAGGGGAAGGCTATGGCTACACCTTC.

In its sample, this clone was seen a few times. V usage is TRBV2 and J usage is TRBJ1-4; 8 nucleotides match TRBD1. The trim removed 6 bases at V and 8 bases at J, leaving 8 bases unmatched. The CDR3 consists of 14 residues. The germline gives CDR1 SNHLY, CDR2 FYNNEI. The CDR3 region has the DNA TGTGCCAGCAGACCCGGGACAGGAGAAGAAAAACTGTTTTTT. Translated: CASRPGTGEEKLFF.

The chain is built from TRBV5-8 and TRBJ1-5, with unresolved D. V was trimmed by 0 bases and J by 2 bases, leaving 9 bases between them. This CDR3 spans 15 amino acids. Germline V gene data show CDR1 as SGHTS and CDR2 as YDEGEE. For the CDR3, the DNA is TGTGCCAGCAGCTTGGGCGCCGGCGGCAATCAGCCCCAGCATTTT. It specifies CASSLGAGGNQPQHF.

This clone was picked up a small number of times. The rearrangement links TRBV6-6 to TRBJ1-5; no firm D call. CDR3 size: 14 residues. The germline V and J ends were trimmed by 6 bases and 4 bases, with 13 bases remaining between them. The germline CDR1 and CDR2 sequences are MNHNY and SVGAGI (reference sequence). CDR3 nucleotide sequence: TGTGCCAGCAGACCCCGACAAGCTAATCAGCCCCAGCATTTT. Residues: CASRPRQANQPQHF.

The chain recombines TRBV15 with TRBJ2-7, with D perhaps matching TRBD2 (5 bases). In germline, CDR1 is LNHNV, CDR2 YYDKDF (reference sequence). This CDR3 is 16 amino acids long. Trimming shortened V by 0 bases and J by 0 bases, and 12 bases separated the two germline ends. The DNA of the CDR3 is TGTGCCACCAGCAGAGATATAACGGGGAGCTCCTACGAGCAGTACTTC. Amino acids: CATSRDITGSSYEQYF.

The V call is TRBV9, the J call TRBJ1-1; D not certain. Germline CDR1 and CDR2: SGDLS and YYNGEE. Trimming cost V 3 bases and J 2 bases, with 8 bases left between them. The CDR3 is 13 amino acids. The CDR3 DNA reads as TGTGCCAGCAGCGGGATCCCAAACACTGAAGCTTTCTTT. Its translation: CASSGIPNTEAFF.

V usage is TRBV7-9 and J usage is TRBJ2-7; no clear D gene. This CDR3 contains 12 residues. V dropped 1 base and J dropped 4 bases, with 5 bases sitting between them. The germline V gene has CDR1 SEHNR and CDR2 FQNEAQ (reference sequence). The CDR3 DNA follows: TGTGCCAGCAGCTTAGGGGTTTACGAGCAGTACTTC. It specifies CASSLGVYEQYF.

This chain links TRBV15 with TRBJ2-1; the match to TRBD2 covers 10 bases. J lost 2 bases, V lost 3 bases, and 4 bases had no gene match. This CDR3 contains 16 residues. The germline V gene encodes CDR1 LNHNV and CDR2 YYDKDF (reference sequence). CDR3 loop: CATSRAGTSAYNEQFF. The CDR3 nucleotides are TGTGCCACCAGCAGGGCCGGGACTAGCGCCTACAATGAGCAGTTCTTC.

The chain employs TRBV2 and TRBJ1-5, with D perhaps TRBD1 (5 bases). The CDR3 has 13 residues. The V end lost 4 bases, the J end lost 6 bases, and 10 bases lay between the germline ends. In germline, CDR1 is SNHLY, CDR2 FYNNEI. CDR3 residues: CASSAPGGQPQHF. The CDR3 region has the DNA TGTGCCAGCAGTGCCCCCGGGGGTCAGCCCCAGCATTTT.

This clone was recorded only once. This chain uses TRBV7-9 with TRBJ2-1; 9 positions match TRBD1. This CDR3 is 12 amino acids long. V dropped 11 bases and J dropped 6; count of bases not matched to a gene: 5. The germline V gene encodes CDR1 SEHNR and CDR2 FQNEAQ (reference sequence). The DNA for the CDR3 is TGTGCCGCCGGGACAGGGACCAATGAGCAGTTCTTC. Its protein is CAAGTGTNEQFF.

The rearrangement joins TRBV4-2 to TRBJ2-2, with D perhaps matching TRBD2 (6 bases). CDR1 and CDR2 (germline): LGHNA, YNFKEQ. V was trimmed by 5 bases and J by 8 bases, leaving 21 bases between them. CDR3 length: 16 amino acids. CDR3 coding DNA: TGTGCCAGCAGCATCGGGGCGTGGAGGGCCGGAGGGGAGCTGTTTTTT. Its protein product is CASSIGAWRAGGELFF.